The 14 T cell receptor beta chains below all came from one sample that was sequenced in a study of monozygotic twins with inflammatory bowel disease. With the 5' RACE reads reprocessed, TCRdb shows one record per CDR3 protein and no DNA. The clone table shows 150,000 to 200,000 distinct CDR3 sequences, with the ten largest holding just under 7.5%. Sequenced material: blood. Receptors originate from a human donor with ulcerative colitis or Crohn's disease, or a healthy co-twin of an affected twin (not recorded which).

This rearrangement joins TRBV20-1 to TRBJ1-6; TCRdb's D gene call, TRBD1, goes unchecked for lack of DNA. From germline, CDR1 is DFQATT and CDR2 SNEGSKA (reference sequence). This CDR3 comprises 14 residues. The CDR3 loop reads CSASAGQGRSPLHF.

This rearrangement joins TRBV5-1 to TRBJ2-3. Germline V gene data show CDR1 as SGHRS and CDR2 as YFSETQ. The CDR3 is 11 amino acids. The CDR3 protein is CASSLRDTQYF.

The chain joins TRBV5-1 to TRBJ1-3; TCRdb's D gene call, TRBD1, goes unchecked for lack of DNA. The germline V gene has CDR1 SGHRS and CDR2 YFSETQ. The CDR3 runs 16 residues. CDR3 region: CASSLAATGAGNTIYF.

The CDR3 sequence: CASSGRQGRWPPLWLGTF. The chain couples TRBV21-1 to TRBJ1-2; TCRdb designates TRBD1, a call that cannot be tested without DNA. TRBV21-1 is assigned pseudogene status. This CDR3 contains 18 residues.

This sequence joins TRBV5-1 and TRBJ2-7; TCRdb gives TRBD1 as the D gene, but with no DNA this cannot be confirmed. The CDR3 totals 15 residues. The germline V gene encodes CDR1 SGHRS and CDR2 YFSETQ. This CDR3 is CASRIQGMSSYEQYF.

The V and J genes are TRBV2 and TRBJ2-7. The CDR3 spans 14 residues. The germline V gene has CDR1 SNHLY and CDR2 FYNNEI. CDR3 in amino acids: CASSDNGLLWEQYF.

The chain links TRBV4-3 to TRBJ1-1; the D gene TCRdb calls, TRBD1, cannot be checked with no DNA. Per the germline V gene, CDR1 is LGHNA and CDR2 is YSLEER. The CDR3 has 14 amino acids. Here the CDR3 reads CASSQQTGVTEAFF.

The V and J genes are TRBV12-3 or TRBV12-4 and TRBJ1-5; TCRdb designates TRBD1, a call that cannot be tested without DNA. The CDR3 runs to 15 residues. CDR3 region: CASSRQGGLNQPQHF.

CDR3 sequence reads: CASSYSSLKGRGEQFF. The rearrangement uses TRBV6-5 and TRBJ2-1; TCRdb reports TRBD2, a call that lacks DNA to check it against. The CDR3 runs 16 residues. Germline CDR1 reads MNHEY; CDR2 reads SVGAGI.

The V gene is TRBV7-3, the J gene TRBJ2-3; checking the TCRdb D call of TRBD1 is not possible without DNA. Germline assignment: CDR1 SGHTA and CDR2 FQGTGA. The CDR3 spans 15 residues. The CDR3 protein is CASSLDGTGTDTQYF.

This chain uses TRBV6-2 or TRBV6-3 with TRBJ2-3; lacking DNA, the TRBD2 call made by TCRdb goes unchecked. This CDR3 region has 14 residues. Germline-derived CDR1 and CDR2 are MNHEY and SVGEGT. CDR3: CASSRAGGGDTQYF.

V and J are TRBV5-1 and TRBJ2-2; TCRdb proposes TRBD2, but this gene call is untestable without DNA. CDR3 length equals 17 residues. In germline, CDR1 is SGHRS, CDR2 YFSETQ. CDR3 amino acids: CASSFTAREYYTGELFF.

The V gene is TRBV5-5, the J gene TRBJ2-1; TCRdb's assignment of TRBD2 cannot be checked, as there is no DNA. The CDR3 covers 16 residues. Per the germline V gene, CDR1 is SGHKS and CDR2 is YYEKEE (reference sequence). CDR3 in amino acids: CASSLSSGGSYNEQFF.

V gene TRBV20-1 combines with J gene TRBJ2-1. The CDR3 spans 18 residues. Per the germline V gene, CDR1 is DFQATT and CDR2 is SNEGSKA (reference sequence). This CDR3 is CSARARGLSGSSYNEQFF.